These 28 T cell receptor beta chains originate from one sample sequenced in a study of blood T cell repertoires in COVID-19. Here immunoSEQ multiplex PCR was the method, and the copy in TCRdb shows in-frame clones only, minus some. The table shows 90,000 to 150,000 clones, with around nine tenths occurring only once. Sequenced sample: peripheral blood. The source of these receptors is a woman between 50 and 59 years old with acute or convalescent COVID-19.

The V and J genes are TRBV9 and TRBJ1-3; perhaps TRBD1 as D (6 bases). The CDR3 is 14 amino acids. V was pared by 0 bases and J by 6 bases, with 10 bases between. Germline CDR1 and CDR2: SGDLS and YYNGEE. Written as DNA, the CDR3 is TGTGCCAGCAGCGTAGATGGGGGGGCAAACACCATATATTTT. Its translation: CASSVDGGANTIYF. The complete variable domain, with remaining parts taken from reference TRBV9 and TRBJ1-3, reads DSGVTQTPKHLITATGQRVTLRCSPRSGDLSVYWYQQSLDQGLQFLIQYYNGEERAKGNILERFSAQQFPDLHSELNLSSLELGDSALYFCASSVDGGANTIYFGEGSWLTVV.

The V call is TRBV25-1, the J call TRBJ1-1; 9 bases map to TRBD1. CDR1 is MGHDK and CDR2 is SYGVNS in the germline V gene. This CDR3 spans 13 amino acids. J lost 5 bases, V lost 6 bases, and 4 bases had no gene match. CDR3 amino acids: CASRGQGSTEAFF. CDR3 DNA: TGTGCCAGCAGGGGACAGGGTTCAACTGAAGCTTTCTTT.

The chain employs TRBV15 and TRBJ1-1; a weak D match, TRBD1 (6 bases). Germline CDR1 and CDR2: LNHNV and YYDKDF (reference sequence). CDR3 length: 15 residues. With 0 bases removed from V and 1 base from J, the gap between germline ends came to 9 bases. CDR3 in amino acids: CATSRDQGRNTEAFF. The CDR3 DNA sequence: TGTGCCACCAGCAGAGATCAGGGGAGGAACACTGAAGCTTTCTTT.

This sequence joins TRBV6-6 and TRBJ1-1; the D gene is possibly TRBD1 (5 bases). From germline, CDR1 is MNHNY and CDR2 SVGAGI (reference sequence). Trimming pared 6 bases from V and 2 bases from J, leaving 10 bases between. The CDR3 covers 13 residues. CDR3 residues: CASSDRGNTEAFF. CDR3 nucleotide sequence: TGTGCCAGCAGCGATAGGGGAAACACTGAAGCTTTCTTT.

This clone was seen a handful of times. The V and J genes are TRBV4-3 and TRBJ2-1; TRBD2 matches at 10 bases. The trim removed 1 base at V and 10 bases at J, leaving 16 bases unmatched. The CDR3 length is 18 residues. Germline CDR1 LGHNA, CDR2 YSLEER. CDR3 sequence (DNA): TGCGCCAGCAGCCAAGGGGGGGGACTAGCGAGGAATTCGGCAGAGCAGTTCTTC. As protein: CASSQGGGLARNSAEQFF.

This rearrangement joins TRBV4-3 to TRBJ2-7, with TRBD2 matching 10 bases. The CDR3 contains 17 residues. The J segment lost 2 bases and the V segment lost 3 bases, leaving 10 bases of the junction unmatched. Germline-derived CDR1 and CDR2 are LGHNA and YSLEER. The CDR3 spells CASSHLNLTSGTYEQYF. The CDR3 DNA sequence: TGCGCCAGCAGCCACCTAAATCTTACTAGCGGGACCTACGAGCAGTACTTC.

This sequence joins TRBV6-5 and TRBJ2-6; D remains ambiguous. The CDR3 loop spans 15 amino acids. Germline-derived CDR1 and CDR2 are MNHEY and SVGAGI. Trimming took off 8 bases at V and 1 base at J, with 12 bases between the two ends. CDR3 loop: CASFAGNSGANVLTF. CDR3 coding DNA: TGTGCCAGCTTCGCAGGAAATTCTGGGGCCAACGTCCTGACTTTC.

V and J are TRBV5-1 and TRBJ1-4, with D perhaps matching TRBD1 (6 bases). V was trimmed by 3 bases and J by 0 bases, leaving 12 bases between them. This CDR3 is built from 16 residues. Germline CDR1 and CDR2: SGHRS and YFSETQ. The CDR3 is CASSSGQTATNEKLFF. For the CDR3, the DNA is TGCGCCAGCAGCTCCGGACAGACTGCAACTAATGAAAAACTGTTTTTT.

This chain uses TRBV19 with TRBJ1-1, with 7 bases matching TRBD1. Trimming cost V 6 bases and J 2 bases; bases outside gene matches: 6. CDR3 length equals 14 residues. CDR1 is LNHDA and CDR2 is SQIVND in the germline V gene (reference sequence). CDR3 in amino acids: CASRQGTENTEAFF. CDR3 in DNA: TGTGCCAGTAGACAAGGGACAGAAAACACTGAAGCTTTCTTT.

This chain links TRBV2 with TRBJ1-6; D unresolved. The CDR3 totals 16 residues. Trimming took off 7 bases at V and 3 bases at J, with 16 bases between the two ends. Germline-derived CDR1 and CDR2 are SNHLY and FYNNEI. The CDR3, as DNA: TGTGCCAGCAACCAAGGAGACGGCAGCTATAATTCACCCCTCCACTTT. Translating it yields CASNQGDGSYNSPLHF.

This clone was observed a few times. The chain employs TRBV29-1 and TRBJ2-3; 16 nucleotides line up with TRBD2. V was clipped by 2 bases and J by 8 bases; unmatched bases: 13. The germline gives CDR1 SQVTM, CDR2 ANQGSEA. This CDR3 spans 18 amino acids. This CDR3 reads CSVESGLGTSGRAATQYF. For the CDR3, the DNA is TGCAGCGTTGAATCTGGGCTGGGGACTAGCGGGAGGGCGGCTACGCAGTATTTT.

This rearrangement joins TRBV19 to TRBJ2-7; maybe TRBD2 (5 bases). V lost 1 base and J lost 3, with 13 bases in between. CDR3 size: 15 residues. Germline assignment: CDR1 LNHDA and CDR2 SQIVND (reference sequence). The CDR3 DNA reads TGTGCCAGTAGTATAGCAAGAGACTACGACTACGAGCAGTACTTC. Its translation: CASSIARDYDYEQYF.

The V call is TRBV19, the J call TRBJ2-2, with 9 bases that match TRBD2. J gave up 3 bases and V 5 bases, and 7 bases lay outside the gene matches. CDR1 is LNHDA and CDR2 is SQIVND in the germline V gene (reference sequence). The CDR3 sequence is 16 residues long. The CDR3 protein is CASSLLAGLYTGELFF. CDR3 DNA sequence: TGTGCCAGTAGTTTGCTAGCGGGGCTATACACCGGGGAGCTGTTTTTT.

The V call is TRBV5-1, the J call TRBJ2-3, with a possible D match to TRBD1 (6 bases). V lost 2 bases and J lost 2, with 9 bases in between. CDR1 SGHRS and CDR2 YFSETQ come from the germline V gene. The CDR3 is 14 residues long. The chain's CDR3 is CASSFRDNTDTQYF. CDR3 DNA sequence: TGCGCCAGCAGCTTTCGGGACAACACAGATACGCAGTATTTT.

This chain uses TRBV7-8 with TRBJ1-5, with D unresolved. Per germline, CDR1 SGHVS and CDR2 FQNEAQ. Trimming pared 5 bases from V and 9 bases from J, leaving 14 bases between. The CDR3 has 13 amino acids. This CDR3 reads CASSPSEGVPQHF. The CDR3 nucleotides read TGTGCCAGCAGCCCCTCGGAGGGCGTGCCCCAGCATTTT. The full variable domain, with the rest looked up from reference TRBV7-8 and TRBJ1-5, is GAGVSQSPRYKVAKRGQDVALRCDPISGHVSLFWYQQALGQGPEFLTYFQNEAQLDKSGLPSDRFFAERPEGSVSTLKIQRTQQEDSAVYLCASSPSEGVPQHFGDGTRLSIL.

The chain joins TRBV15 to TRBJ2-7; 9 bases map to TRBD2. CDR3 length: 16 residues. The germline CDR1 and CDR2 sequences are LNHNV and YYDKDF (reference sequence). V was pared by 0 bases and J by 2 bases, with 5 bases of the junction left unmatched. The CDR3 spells CATSRDGGLATYEQYF. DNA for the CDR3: TGTGCCACCAGCAGAGATGGCGGACTAGCGACCTACGAGCAGTACTTC.

The CDR3 here is CASSPLAGEETQYF. For the CDR3, the DNA is TGTGCCAGCAGCCCACTAGCGGGAGAGGAGACCCAGTACTTC. The rearrangement links TRBV9 to TRBJ2-5, with 11 bases matching TRBD2. CDR1 and CDR2 (germline): SGDLS, YYNGEE. V lost 4 bases, J lost 5 bases, and 4 bases stayed unmatched. CDR3 size: 14 residues.

The CDR3 protein is CASSYPLKRGLTDTQYF. CDR3 in DNA: TGTGCCAGCAGTTACCCTCTTAAGCGGGGGCTCACAGATACGCAGTATTTT. This chain joins TRBV6-2 or TRBV6-3 and TRBJ2-3; 8 bases line up with TRBD2. Germline CDR1 MNHEY, CDR2 SVGEGT. The CDR3 length is 17 residues. Losses at the gene ends were 2 bases for V and 2 bases for J; bases not matched to a gene: 9.

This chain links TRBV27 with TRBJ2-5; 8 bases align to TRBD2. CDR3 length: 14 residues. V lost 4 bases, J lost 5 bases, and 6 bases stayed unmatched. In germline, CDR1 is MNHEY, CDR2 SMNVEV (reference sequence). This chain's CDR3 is CASSSRRTSETQYF. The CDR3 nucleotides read TGTGCCAGCAGTTCCCGCCGGACTAGCGAGACCCAGTACTTC.

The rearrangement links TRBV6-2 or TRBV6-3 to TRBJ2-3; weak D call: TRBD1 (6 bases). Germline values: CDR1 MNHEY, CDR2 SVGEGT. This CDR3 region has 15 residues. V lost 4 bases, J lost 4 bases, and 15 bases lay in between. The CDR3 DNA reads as TGTGCCAGCAGTTTGACAGGCAGCGAATCAGATACGCAGTATTTT. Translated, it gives CASSLTGSESDTQYF.

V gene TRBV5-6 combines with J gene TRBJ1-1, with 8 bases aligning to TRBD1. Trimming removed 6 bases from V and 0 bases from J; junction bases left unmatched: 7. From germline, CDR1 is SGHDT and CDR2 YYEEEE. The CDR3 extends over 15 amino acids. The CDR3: CASNLRGLLNTEAFF. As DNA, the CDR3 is TGTGCCAGCAATCTCAGGGGGCTTCTGAACACTGAAGCTTTCTTT.

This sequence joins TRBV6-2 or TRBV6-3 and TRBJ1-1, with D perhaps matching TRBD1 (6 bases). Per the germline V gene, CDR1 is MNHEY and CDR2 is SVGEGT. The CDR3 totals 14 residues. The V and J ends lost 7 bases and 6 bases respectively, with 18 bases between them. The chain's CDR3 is CASTPFDRPPEAFF. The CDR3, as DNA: TGTGCCAGCACCCCATTCGACAGGCCCCCTGAAGCTTTCTTT.

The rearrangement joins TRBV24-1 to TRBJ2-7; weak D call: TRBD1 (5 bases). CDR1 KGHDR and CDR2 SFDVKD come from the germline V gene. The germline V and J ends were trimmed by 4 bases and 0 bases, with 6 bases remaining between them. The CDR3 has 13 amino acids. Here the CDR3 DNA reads TGTGCCACCAGTGACGGACACTCCTACGAGCAGTACTTC. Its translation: CATSDGHSYEQYF.

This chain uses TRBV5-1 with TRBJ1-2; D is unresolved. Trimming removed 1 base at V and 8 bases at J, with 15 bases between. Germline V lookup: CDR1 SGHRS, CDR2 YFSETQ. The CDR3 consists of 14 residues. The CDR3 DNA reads TGCGCCAGCAGCTTGAACCTGCGGGCCGGGGGCTACACCTTC. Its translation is CASSLNLRAGGYTF.

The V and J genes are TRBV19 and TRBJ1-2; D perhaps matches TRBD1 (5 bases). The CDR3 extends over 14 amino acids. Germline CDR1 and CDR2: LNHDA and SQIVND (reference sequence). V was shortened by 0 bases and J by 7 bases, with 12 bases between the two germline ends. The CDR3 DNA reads TGTGCCAGTAGTATAGATGCGACAGAGGTTGGCTACACCTTC. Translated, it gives CASSIDATEVGYTF.

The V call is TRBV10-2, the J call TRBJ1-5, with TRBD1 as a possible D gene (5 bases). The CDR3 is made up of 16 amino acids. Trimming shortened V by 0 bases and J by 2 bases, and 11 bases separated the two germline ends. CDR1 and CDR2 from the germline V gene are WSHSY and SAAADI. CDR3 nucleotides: TGCGCCAGCAGTGAGTCGGTAGGGGAGGGCAATCAGCCCCAGCATTTT. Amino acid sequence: CASSESVGEGNQPQHF.

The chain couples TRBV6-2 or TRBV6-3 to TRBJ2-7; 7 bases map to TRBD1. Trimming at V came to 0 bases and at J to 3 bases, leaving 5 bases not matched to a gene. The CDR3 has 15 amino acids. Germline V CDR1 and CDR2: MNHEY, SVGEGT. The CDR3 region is CASSYSRGLLYEQYF. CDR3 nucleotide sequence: TGTGCCAGCAGTTACTCAAGGGGGCTGCTCTACGAGCAGTACTTC.

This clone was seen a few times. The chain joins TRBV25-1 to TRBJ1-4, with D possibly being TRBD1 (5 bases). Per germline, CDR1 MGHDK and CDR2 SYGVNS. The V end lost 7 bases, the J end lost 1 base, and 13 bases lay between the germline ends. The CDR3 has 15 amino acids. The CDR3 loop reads CASNLGGETNEKLFF. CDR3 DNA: TGTGCCAGCAACCTAGGAGGGGAAACTAATGAAAAACTGTTTTTT.